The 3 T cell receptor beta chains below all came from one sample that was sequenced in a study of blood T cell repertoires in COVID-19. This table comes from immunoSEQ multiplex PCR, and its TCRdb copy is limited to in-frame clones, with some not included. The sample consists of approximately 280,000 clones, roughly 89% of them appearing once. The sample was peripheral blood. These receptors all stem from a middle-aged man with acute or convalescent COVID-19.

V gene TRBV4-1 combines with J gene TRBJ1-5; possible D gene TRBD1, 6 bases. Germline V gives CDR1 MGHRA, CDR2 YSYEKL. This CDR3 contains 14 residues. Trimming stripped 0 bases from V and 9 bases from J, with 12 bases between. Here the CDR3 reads CASSQDPGVRPQHF. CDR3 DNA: TGCGCCAGCAGCCAAGATCCAGGGGTGAGGCCCCAGCATTTT.

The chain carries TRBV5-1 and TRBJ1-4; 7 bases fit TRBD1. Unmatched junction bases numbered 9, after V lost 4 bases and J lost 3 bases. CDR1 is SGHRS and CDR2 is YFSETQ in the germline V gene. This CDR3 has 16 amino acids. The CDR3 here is CASSTLPGQPNEKLFF. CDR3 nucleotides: TGCGCCAGCAGCACACTACCGGGACAGCCTAATGAAAAACTGTTTTTT.

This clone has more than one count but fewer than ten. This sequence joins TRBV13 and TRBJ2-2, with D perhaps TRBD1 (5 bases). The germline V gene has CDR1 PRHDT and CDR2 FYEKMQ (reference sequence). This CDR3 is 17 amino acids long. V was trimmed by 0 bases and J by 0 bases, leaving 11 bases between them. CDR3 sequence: CASSLGYRSSNTGELFF. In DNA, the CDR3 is TGTGCCAGCAGCTTAGGCTACAGGAGCTCGAACACCGGGGAGCTGTTTTTT. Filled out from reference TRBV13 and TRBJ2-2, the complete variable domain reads AAGVIQSPRHLIKEKRETATLKCYPIPRHDTVYWYQQGPGQDPQFLISFYEKMQSDKGSIPDRFSAQQFSDYHSELNMSSLELGDSALYFCASSLGYRSSNTGELFFGEGSRLTVL.